This T cell receptor beta chain was identified in a study of CD8+ T cells in alopecia areata. Reverse transcription of extracted RNA yielded cDNA, which provided the sequencing template. The data were produced by immunoSEQ multiplex PCR, yet TCRdb's version contains in-frame clones alone and is incomplete. The table shows 75,000 to 80,000 clones, with about 71% occurring only once. The treatment: oral pan-JAK inhibitor, 5-10 mg twice daily. The sample in question was CD8+ T cells sorted from blood, obtained at week 24, from a patient treated with tofacitinib. This sequence was found in a human donor with alopecia areata.

Here the CDR3 DNA reads TGTGCCAGTAGTAGGACTAGTAGTTCCTACGAGCAGTACTTC. Translation: CASSRTSSSYEQYF. The genes are TRBV19 and TRBJ2-7; 7 bases map to TRBD2. CDR1 is LNHDA, CDR2 SQIVND, per germline (reference sequence). The J segment lost 1 base and the V segment lost 4 bases, leaving 4 bases of the junction unmatched. CDR3 size: 14 residues.